The present T cell receptor (beta chain) was sequenced within a study of blood T cell repertoires in COVID-19. Study details: Samples taken during acute and convalescent COVID-19 were collected in the United States, Italy and Spain. Sample material is recorded as cDNA or gDNA derived from T cells, B-cell-depleted T cells, or PBMCs.

Sequencing used immunoSEQ multiplex PCR; TCRdb keeps in-frame clones, though not all of them. The sample shows about 150,000 clones, about 85% of them seen only once. Seattle-derived patients entered the study during active infection and were followed longitudinally. Trimming cost V 0 bases and J 0 bases, with 12 bases left between them. CDR1 is SGHRS and CDR2 is YFSETQ in the germline V gene. This CDR3 has 16 residues. The specimen was peripheral blood. This chain connects TRBV5-1 to TRBJ1-1, with D maybe TRBD1 (5 bases). The receptor was isolated from a man in his sixties with COVID-19, enrolled during active disease. The CDR3 loop is CASSLGGRTLNTEAFF. CDR3 nucleotides: TGCGCCAGCAGCTTGGGGGGGAGGACTCTGAACACTGAAGCTTTCTTT. Together with reference TRBV5-1 and TRBJ1-1, the CDR3 gives the full variable domain: KAGVTQTPRYLIKTRGQQVTLSCSPISGHRSVSWYQQTPGQGLQFLFEYFSETQRNKGNFPGRFSGRQFSNSRSEMNVSTLELGDSALYLCASSLGGRTLNTEAFFGQGTRLTVV.